The text below deals with one TCR beta chain. TCR beta CDR3 regions were amplified from RNA. During a first-round RT-PCR of the TCR CDR3, the HTBI primer set was used. TCRdb re-called the multiplex PCR reads with MiXCR, one entry per CDR3 protein. The profile shows a few hundred thousand distinct CDR3 sequences, 20% to 25% of them singletons. Germline V lookup: CDR1 SEHNR, CDR2 FQNEAQ (reference sequence). CDR3 length equals 16 residues. V was clipped by 8 bases and J by 1 base, with 18 bases between them. This record comes from a study of T cells in Graves' hyperthyroidism and ophthalmopathy. Material for sequencing was blood. The TCR was taken from a man aged 45 to 65 with Graves' hyperthyroidism. This chain connects TRBV7-9 to TRBJ1-3, with D perhaps matching TRBD1 (6 bases). The CDR3 sequence is CASVSGTRGSGNTIYF. The CDR3 DNA follows: TGTGCCAGCGTCTCAGGGACCAGGGGTTCTGGAAACACCATATATTTT.